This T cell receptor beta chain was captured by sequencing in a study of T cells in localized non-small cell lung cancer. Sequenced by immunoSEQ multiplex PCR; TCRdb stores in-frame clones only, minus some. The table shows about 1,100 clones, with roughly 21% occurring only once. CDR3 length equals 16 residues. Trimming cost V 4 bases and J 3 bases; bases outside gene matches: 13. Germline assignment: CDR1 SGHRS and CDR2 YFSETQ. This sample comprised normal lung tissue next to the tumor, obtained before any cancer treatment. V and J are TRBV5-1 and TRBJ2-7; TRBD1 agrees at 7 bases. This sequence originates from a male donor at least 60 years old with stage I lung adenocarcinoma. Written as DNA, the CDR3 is TGCGCCAGCAGCGGGGCCTCGACAGGGCCGTTCTACGAGCAGTACTTC. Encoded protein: CASSGASTGPFYEQYF.